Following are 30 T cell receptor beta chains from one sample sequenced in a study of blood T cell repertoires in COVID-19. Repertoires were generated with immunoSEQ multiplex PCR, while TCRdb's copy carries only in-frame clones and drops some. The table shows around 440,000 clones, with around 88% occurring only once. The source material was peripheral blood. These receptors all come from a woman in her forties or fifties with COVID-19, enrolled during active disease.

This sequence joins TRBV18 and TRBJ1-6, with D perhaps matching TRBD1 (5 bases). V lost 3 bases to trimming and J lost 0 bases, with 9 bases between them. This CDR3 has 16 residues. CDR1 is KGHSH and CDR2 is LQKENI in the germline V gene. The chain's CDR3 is CASSPRGSSYNSPLHF. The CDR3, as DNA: TGTGCCAGCTCACCTCGGGGGAGCTCCTATAATTCACCCCTCCACTTT.

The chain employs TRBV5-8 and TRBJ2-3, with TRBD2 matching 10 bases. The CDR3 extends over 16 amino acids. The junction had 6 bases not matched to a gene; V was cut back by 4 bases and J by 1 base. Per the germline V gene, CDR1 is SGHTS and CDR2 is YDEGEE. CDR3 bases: TGTGCCAGCAGCCCGACAACTAGCGGGGGCACAGATACGCAGTATTTT. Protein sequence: CASSPTTSGGTDTQYF. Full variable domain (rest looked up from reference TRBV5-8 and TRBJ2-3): EAGVTQSPTHLIKTRGQQATLRCSPISGHTSVYWYQQALGLGLQFLLWYDEGEERNRGNFPPRFSGRQFPNYSSELNVNALELEDSALYLCASSPTTSGGTDTQYFGPGTRLTVL.

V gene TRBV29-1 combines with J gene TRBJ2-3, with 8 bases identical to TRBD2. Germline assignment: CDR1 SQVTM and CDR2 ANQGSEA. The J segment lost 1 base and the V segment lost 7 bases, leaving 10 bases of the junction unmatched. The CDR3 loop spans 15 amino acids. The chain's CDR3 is CSASRVAGRTDTQYF. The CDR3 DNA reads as TGCAGCGCGTCCCGGGTAGCGGGGCGCACAGATACGCAGTATTTT.

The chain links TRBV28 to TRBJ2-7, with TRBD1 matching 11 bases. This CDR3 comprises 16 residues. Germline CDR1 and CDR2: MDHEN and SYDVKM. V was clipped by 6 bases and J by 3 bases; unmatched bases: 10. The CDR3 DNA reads TGTGCCAGCAGAATGCGTTCCGGGACAGGGGGCTACGAGCAGTACTTC. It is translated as CASRMRSGTGGYEQYF.

DNA for the CDR3: TGTGCCAGCAGCGCCTATCAAAACATTCAGTACTTC. This translates into CASSAYQNIQYF. V is TRBV7-9 and J is TRBJ2-4; D unresolved. The CDR3 is made up of 12 amino acids. Trimming took 5 bases from V and 5 from J, leaving 7 bases between them. Germline CDR1 and CDR2: SEHNR and FQNEAQ (reference sequence).

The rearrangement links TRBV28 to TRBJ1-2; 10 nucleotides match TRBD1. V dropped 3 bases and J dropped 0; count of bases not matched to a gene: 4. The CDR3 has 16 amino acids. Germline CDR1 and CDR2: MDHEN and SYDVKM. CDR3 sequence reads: CASSFGQGGSNYGYTF. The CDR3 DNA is TGTGCCAGCAGTTTCGGACAGGGGGGGTCTAACTATGGCTACACCTTC.

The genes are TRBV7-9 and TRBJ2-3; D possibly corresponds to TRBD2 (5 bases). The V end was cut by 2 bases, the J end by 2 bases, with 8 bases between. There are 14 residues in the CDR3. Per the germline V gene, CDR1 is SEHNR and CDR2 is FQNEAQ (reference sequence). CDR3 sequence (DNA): TGTGCCAGCAGCTTAACGACTAACACAGATACGCAGTATTTT. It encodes CASSLTTNTDTQYF.

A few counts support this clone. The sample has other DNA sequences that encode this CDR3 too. The CDR3 here is CSARDTEAFF. The CDR3 coding sequence is TGCAGTGCTCGGGACACTGAAGCTTTCTTT. This rearrangement joins TRBV29-1 to TRBJ1-1, with unresolved D. CDR1 SQVTM and CDR2 ANQGSEA come from the germline V gene. The CDR3 runs to 10 residues.

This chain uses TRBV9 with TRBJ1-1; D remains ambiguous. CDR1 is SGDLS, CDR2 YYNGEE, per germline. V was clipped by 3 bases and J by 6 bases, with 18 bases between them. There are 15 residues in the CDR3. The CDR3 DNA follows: TGTGCCAGCAGCGGAGGTGGCCGCGGGTACGCTGAAGCTTTCTTT. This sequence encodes CASSGGGRGYAEAFF.

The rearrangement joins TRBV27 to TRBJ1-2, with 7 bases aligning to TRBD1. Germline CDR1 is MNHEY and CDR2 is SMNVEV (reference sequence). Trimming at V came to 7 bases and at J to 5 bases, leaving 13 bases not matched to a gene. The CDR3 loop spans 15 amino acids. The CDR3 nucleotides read TGTGCCAGCACCCTAACACCGGGACAGAAGTATGGCTACACCTTC. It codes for CASTLTPGQKYGYTF.

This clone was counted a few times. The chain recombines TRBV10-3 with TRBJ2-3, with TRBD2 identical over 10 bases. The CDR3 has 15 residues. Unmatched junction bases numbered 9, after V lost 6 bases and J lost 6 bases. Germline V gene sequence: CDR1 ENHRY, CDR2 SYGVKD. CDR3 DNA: TGTGCCATCAGCTATAGCGGGGGGCCAGGGGATACGCAGTATTTT. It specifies CAISYSGGPGDTQYF.

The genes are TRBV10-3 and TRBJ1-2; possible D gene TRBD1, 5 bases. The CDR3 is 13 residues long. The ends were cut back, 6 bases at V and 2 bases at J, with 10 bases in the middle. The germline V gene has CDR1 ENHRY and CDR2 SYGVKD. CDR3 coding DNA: TGTGCCATCAGCCCGGGGGAGAACTATGGCTACACCTTC. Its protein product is CAISPGENYGYTF.

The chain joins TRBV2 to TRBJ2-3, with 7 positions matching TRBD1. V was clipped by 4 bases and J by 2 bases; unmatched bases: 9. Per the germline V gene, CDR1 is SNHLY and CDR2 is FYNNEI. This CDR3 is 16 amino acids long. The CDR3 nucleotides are TGTGCCAGCAGTGTCCCCGGACAGGCCATCACAGATACGCAGTATTTT. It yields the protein CASSVPGQAITDTQYF.

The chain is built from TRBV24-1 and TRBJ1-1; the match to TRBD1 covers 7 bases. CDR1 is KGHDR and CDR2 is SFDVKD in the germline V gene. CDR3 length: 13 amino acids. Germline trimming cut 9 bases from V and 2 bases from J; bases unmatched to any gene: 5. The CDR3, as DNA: TGTGCCACCCGCAGGGGGGAAAACACTGAAGCTTTCTTT. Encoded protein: CATRRGENTEAFF.

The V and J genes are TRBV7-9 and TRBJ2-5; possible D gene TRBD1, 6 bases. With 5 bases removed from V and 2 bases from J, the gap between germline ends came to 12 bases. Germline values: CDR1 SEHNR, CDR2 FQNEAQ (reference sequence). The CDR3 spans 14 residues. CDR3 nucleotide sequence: TGTGCCAGCAGCCCGCGTAGGGGGCAAGAGACCCAGTACTTC. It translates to CASSPRRGQETQYF.

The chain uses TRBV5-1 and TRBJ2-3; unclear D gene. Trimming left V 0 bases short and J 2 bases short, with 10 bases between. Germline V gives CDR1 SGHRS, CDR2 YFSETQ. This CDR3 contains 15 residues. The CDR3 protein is CASSLGSYLTDTQYF. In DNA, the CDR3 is TGCGCCAGCAGCTTGGGGAGCTACCTCACAGATACGCAGTATTTT.

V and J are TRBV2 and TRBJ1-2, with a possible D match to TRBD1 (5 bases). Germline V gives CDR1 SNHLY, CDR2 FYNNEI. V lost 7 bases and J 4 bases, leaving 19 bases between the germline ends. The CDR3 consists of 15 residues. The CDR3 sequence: CASNSEGAFAYGYTF. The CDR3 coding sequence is TGTGCCAGCAATTCTGAAGGGGCTTTCGCCTATGGCTACACCTTC.

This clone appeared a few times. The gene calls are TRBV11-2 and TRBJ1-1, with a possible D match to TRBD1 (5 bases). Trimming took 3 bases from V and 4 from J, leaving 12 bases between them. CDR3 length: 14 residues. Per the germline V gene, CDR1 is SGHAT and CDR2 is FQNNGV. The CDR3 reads CASSFSQGSTEAFF. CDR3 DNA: TGTGCCAGCAGCTTCTCGCAGGGTAGCACTGAAGCTTTCTTT.

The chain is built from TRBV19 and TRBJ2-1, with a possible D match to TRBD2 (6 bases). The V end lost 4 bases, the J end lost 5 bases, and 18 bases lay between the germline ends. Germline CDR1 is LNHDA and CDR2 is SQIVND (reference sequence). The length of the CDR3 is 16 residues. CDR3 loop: CASSKPSGTLHNEQFF. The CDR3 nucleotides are TGTGCCAGTAGTAAACCTTCCGGGACTTTGCACAATGAGCAGTTCTTC. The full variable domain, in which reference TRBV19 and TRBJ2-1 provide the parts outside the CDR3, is DGGITQSPKYLFRKEGQNVTLSCEQNLNHDAMYWYRQDPGQGLRLIYYSQIVNDFQKGDIAEGYSVSREKKESFPLTVTSAQKNPTAFYLCASSKPSGTLHNEQFFGPGTRLTVL.

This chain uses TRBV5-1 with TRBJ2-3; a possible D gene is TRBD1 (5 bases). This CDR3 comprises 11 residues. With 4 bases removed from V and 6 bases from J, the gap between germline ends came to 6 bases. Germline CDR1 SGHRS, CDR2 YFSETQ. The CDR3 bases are TGCGCCAGCAGCCAGGGTGATACGCAGTATTTT. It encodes CASSQGDTQYF.

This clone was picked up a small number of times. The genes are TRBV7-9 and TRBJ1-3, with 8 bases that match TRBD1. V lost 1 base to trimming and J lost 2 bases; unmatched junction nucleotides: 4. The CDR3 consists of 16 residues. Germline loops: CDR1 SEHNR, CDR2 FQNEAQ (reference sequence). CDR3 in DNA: TGTGCCAGCAGCTTAGGGACAGGGAGGACTGGAAACACCATATATTTT. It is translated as CASSLGTGRTGNTIYF.

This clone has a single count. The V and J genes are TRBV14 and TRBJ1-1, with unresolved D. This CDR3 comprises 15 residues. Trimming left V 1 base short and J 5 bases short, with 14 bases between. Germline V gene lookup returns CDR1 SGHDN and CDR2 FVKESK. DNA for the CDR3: TGTGCCAGCAGCCAAGGGAGAGGTCTACCGACTGAAGCTTTCTTT. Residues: CASSQGRGLPTEAFF.

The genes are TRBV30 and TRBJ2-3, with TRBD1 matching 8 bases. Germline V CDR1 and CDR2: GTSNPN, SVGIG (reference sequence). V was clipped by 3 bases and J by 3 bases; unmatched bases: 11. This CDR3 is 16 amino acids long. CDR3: CAWRPTGGRGTDTQYF. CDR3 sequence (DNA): TGTGCCTGGAGACCCACAGGGGGAAGGGGGACAGATACGCAGTATTTT.

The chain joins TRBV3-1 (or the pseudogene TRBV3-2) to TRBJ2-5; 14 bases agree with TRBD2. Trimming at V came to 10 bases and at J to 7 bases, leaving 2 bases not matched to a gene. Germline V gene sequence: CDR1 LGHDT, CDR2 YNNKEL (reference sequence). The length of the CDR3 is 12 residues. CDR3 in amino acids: CATGLAGGTQYF. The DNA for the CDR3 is TGTGCCACCGGACTAGCGGGAGGGACCCAGTACTTC.

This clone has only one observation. The CDR3 DNA follows: TGTGCCAGCAGCCCCTACCGTTCTGGCTACACCTTC. This sequence encodes CASSPYRSGYTF. The gene calls are TRBV14 and TRBJ1-2; D remains unclear. Trimming cost V 4 bases and J 7 bases, with 10 bases left between them. Germline assignment: CDR1 SGHDN and CDR2 FVKESK. The CDR3 spans 12 residues.

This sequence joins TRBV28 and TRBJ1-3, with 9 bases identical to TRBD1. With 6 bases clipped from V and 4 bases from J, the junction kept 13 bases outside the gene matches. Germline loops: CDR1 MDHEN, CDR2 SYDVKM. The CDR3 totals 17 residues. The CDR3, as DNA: TGTGCCAGCAGAGGGAACCCACAGGGGGCGTCAGGAAACACCATATATTTT. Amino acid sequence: CASRGNPQGASGNTIYF.

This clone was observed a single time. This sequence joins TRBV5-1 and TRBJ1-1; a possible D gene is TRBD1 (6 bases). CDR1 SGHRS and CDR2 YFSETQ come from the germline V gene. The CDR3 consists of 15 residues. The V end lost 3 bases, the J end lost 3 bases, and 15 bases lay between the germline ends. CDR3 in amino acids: CASSWMGARDTEAFF. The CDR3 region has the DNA TGCGCCAGCAGCTGGATGGGGGCAAGGGACACTGAAGCTTTCTTT.

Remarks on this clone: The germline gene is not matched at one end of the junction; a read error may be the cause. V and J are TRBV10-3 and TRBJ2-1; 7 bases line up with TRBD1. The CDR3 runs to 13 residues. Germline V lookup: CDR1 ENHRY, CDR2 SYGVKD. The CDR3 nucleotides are TGTGCCATCAGTGAATACAGGGGCAATGGGCAGTTCTTC. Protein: CAISEYRGNGQFF.

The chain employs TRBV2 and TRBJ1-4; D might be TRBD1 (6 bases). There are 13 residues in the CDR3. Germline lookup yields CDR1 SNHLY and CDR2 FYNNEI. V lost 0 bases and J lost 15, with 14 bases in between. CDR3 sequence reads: CASSEAGGAKVFF. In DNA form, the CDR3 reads TGTGCCAGCAGTGAAGCCGGGGGGGCCAAGGTGTTTTTT. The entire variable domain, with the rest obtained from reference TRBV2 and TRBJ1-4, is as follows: EPEVTQTPSHQVTQMGQEVILRCVPISNHLYFYWYRQILGQKVEFLVSFYNNEISEKSEIFDDQFSVERPDGSNFTLKIRSTKLEDSAMYFCASSEAGGAKVFFGSGTQLSVL.

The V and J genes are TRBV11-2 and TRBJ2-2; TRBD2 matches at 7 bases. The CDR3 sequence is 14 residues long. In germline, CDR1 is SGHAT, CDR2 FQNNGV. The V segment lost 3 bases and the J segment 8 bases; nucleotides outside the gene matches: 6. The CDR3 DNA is TGTGCCAGCAGCTTGTTCAGGGAGGGAGGGGAGCTGTTTTTT. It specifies CASSLFREGGELFF. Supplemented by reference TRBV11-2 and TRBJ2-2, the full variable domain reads EAGVAQSPRYKIIEKRQSVAFWCNPISGHATLYWYQQILGQGPKLLIQFQNNGVVDDSQLPKDRFSAERLKGVDSTLKIQPAKLEDSAVYLCASSLFREGGELFFGEGSRLTVL.